The T cell receptor (beta chain) under discussion was sequenced for a study of T cell responses to AZD1222 COVID-19 vaccine (dated by TCRdb to the early 2020s). About the investigation overall: AZD1222 recipients with second doses at about 4 weeks or about 12 weeks were pooled, because spike-specific TCR depth and breadth did not differ between schedules. TCR sequencing was performed for 233 trial participants, of whom roughly 200 were given two doses of AZD1222 and around 26 were given two doses of MenACWY control vaccine. Enrollment into the trials was organized by age into subgroups of 18-55, 56-69 and 70-plus years, and those subgroups contained about 160, 30 and 59 TCR-sequenced participants, respectively. Beyond this particular receptor, the publication reports: Most participants were white British and females outnumbered males, and the authors suggested that clonal diversity may have been underestimated. Nearly half of unique spike-specific TCRs reportedly recognized epitopes outside regions mutated in the B.1.351 and B.1.1.7 variants. Only five to seven AZD1222 recipients were SARS-CoV-2 seropositive at baseline, limiting conclusions about previously exposed vaccinees. The whole spike protein was spanned by vaccine-associated CD4 TCRs, and dominant responses were seen in regions 160-218 and 743-854. Spike-specific TCR breadth and depth rose significantly after two AZD1222 doses compared with day 0 and with MenACWY recipients. Because no day 14 peak-response samples were available, repertoires were characterized only after the peak T cell response. The 56-69-year group was small, and its depth increase did not reach significance, likely because of low power.

Only one count was recorded for this clone. Its target antigen remains unknown. Within one base of it there is no much larger clone, and no base qualities were kept. The sample's time point label, decoded: baseline before first vaccination. Vaccinee samples were obtained from the UK trials COV001 and COV002, which included a single-blind randomized controlled phase 2/3 trial of AZD1222 (ChAdOx1 nCoV-19) in healthy adults. For TCRbeta chain sequencing, PBMC samples from trial participants were taken at day 0 and at day 28 after the second dose. The CDR3 regions of human TCRbeta chains were analyzed by immunosequencing. In the authors' own workflow: TCRs in the repertoires were matched against a reference library of SARS-CoV-2-specific TCRs that had been generated with the MIRA antigen-specificity platform. Breadth was defined as the fraction of unique TCRs that were SARS-CoV-2-associated, and depth was defined as the fraction of total T cells that were SARS-CoV-2-associated. Using the MIRA data, each spike-specific TCR was mapped to the spike region that the TCR reacts to and placed in a CD4 or CD8 class. Log10-transformed breadth and depth values were compared by one-way ANOVA with Sidak's multiple comparisons tests. TCRdb's version of the immuneACCESS table is confined to in-frame rearrangements and falls short of the full clone set. An unresolved V gene accounts for under half of the shortfall where checked; the remainder is of unknown origin. The V and J calls and clone size are taken from that table; D and trimming were inferred from the DNA. The sample table holds tens of thousands of clones, of which roughly nine tenths were seen once. About 2.9% of the sample goes to the ten largest clones.

The TCR was taken from an adult in good health. The specimen comprised peripheral blood, sampled on day 0 of AZD1222 vaccination.

CDR3 region: CASSSLGGTLVGGELFF. Here is the DNA: TGTGCCAGCAGTTCCCTGGGGGGCACCCTCGTAGGCGGGGAGCTGTTTTTT. Rearrangement joined TRBV28 to TRBJ2-2; the D call is tentative, TRBD1 or TRBD2, as each matches 6 bases. V is pared back by 4 bases and J by 7 bases, with 22 bases lying between the germline termini. Reading the germline V gene gives CDR1 MDHEN and CDR2 SYDVKM. The CDR3, cysteine through phenylalanine, is 17 amino acids long. The sequence is cut down to CDR3 DNA, 51 bases in frame from base 1.